This TCR beta chain was sequenced during a study of T-cell memory formation after mild COVID-19. Trimming shortened V by 1 base and J by 0 bases, and 13 bases separated the two germline ends. This CDR3 contains 16 residues. Germline V gene lookup returns CDR1 SGHDN and CDR2 FVKESK. Using its own MiXCR run on the 5' RACE reads, TCRdb lists one record per CDR3 protein. The sample lists about 440,000 distinct CDR3 sequences, 20% occurring once. Only a few counts were recorded for this clonotype. The TCR originated in an adult woman who had mild COVID-19 (a few samples of this study predate the infection). Cell type and time point are not known. The material sequenced was PBMCs or a T cell subset sorted from them (not recorded which). This chain uses TRBV14 with TRBJ2-7, with D perhaps given as TRBD1 or TRBD2 (7 bases each). The CDR3 DNA reads TGTGCCAGCAGCCAAGGACAGGGACTAAGCTCCTACGAGCAGTACTTC. This gives the protein CASSQGQGLSSYEQYF.